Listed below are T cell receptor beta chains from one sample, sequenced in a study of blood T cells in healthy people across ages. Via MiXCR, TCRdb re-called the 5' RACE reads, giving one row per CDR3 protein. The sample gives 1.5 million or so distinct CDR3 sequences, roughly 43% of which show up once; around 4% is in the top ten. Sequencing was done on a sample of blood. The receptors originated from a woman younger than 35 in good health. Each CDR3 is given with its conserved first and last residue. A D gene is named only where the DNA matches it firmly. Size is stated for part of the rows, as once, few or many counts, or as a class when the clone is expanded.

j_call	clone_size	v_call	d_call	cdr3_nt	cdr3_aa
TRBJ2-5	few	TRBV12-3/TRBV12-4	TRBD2	TGTGCCAGCATTAAGACTGGACTAGCGGGAGTTGGGGAGCAGTACTTC	CASIKTGLAGVGEQYF
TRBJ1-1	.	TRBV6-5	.	TGTGCCAGCAAACGAGGGACGTCGAACACTGAAGCTTTCTTT	CASKRGTSNTEAFF
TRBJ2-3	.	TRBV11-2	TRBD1	TGTGCCAGCAGATTAGATAGCGAGTGGACAGGGGGCGCAGATACGCAGTATTTT	CASRLDSEWTGGADTQYF
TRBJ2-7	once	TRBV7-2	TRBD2	TGTGCCAGCAGCTCGTTAGCGGGAGTCCCTTACGAGCAGTACTTC	CASSSLAGVPYEQYF
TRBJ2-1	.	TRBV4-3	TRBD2	TGCGCCAGCAGCCAATCCTCTCGACTAGCGGGATACAATGAGCAGTTCTTC	CASSQSSRLAGYNEQFF
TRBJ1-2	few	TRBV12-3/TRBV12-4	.	TGTGCCAGCAGTTTTGGGCAGCCTGGAAACTATGGCTACACCTTC	CASSFGQPGNYGYTF
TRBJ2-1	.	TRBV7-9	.	TGTGCCAGCCTTATACCCGCCGGGAGCTCCTACAATGAGCAGTTCTTC	CASLIPAGSSYNEQFF
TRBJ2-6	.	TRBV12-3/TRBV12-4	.	TGTGCCAGCAGTTTACCCGGGGATTACTCTGGGGCCAACGTCCTGACTTTC	CASSLPGDYSGANVLTF
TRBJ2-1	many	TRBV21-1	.	TGTGCCAGCAGCAGGTCACAGTGCTACAATGAGCAGTTCTTC	CASSRSQCYNEQFF
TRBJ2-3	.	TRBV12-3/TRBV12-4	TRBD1	TGTGCCAGCAGTTTAAGGGGACAGGGAGCAGGAACGCAGTATTTT	CASSLRGQGAGTQYF
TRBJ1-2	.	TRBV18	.	TGTGCCGGCTCACCACCAAAGGGAAACTATGGCTACACCTTC	CAGSPPKGNYGYTF
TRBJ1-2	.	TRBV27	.	TGTACCAGCAGTACTGACAGGCGGGTGGGCTACACCTTC	CTSSTDRRVGYTF
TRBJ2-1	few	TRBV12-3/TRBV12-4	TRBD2	TGTGCCACCCGAGCGGGAAGGGCTTTTGAGCAGTTCTTC	CATRAGRAFEQFF
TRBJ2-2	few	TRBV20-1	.	TGCAGTGCTAGAGACCCCGGAGGCGGCGGGGAGCTGTTTTTT	CSARDPGGGGELFF
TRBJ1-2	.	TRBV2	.	TGTGCCAGCAGCGAGCGGGCGGGCTTTATCGGTGGCTACACCTTC	CASSERAGFIGGYTF
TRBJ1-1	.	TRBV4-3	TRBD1	TGCGCCAGCAGCCAAACGACAGGGCCGAACACTGAAGCTTTCTTT	CASSQTTGPNTEAFF